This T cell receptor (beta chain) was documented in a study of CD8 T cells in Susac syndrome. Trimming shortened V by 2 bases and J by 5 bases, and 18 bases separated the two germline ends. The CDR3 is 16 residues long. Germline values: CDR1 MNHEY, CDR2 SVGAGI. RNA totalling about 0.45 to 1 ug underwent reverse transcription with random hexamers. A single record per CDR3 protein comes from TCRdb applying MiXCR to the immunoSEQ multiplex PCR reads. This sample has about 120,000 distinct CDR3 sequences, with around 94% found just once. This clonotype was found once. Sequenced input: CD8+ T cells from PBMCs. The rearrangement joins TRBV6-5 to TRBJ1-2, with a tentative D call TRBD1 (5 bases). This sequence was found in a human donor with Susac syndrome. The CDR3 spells CASSYKGTGPGYGYTF. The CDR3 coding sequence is TGTGCCAGCAGTTACAAAGGCACAGGCCCTGGGTATGGCTACACCTTC.